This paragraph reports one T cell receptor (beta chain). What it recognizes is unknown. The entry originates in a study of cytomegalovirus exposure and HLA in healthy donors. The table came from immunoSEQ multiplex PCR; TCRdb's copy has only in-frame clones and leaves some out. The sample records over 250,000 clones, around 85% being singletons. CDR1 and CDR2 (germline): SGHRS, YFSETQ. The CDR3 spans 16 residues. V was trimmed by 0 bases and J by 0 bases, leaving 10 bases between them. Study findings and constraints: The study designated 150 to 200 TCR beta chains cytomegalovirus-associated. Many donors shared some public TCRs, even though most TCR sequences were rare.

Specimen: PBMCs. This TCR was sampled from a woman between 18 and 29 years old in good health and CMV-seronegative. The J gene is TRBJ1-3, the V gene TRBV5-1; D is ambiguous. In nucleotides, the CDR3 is TGCGCCAGCAGCTTGGCCCTGTTGAGCTCTGGAAACACCATATATTTT. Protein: CASSLALLSSGNTIYF.